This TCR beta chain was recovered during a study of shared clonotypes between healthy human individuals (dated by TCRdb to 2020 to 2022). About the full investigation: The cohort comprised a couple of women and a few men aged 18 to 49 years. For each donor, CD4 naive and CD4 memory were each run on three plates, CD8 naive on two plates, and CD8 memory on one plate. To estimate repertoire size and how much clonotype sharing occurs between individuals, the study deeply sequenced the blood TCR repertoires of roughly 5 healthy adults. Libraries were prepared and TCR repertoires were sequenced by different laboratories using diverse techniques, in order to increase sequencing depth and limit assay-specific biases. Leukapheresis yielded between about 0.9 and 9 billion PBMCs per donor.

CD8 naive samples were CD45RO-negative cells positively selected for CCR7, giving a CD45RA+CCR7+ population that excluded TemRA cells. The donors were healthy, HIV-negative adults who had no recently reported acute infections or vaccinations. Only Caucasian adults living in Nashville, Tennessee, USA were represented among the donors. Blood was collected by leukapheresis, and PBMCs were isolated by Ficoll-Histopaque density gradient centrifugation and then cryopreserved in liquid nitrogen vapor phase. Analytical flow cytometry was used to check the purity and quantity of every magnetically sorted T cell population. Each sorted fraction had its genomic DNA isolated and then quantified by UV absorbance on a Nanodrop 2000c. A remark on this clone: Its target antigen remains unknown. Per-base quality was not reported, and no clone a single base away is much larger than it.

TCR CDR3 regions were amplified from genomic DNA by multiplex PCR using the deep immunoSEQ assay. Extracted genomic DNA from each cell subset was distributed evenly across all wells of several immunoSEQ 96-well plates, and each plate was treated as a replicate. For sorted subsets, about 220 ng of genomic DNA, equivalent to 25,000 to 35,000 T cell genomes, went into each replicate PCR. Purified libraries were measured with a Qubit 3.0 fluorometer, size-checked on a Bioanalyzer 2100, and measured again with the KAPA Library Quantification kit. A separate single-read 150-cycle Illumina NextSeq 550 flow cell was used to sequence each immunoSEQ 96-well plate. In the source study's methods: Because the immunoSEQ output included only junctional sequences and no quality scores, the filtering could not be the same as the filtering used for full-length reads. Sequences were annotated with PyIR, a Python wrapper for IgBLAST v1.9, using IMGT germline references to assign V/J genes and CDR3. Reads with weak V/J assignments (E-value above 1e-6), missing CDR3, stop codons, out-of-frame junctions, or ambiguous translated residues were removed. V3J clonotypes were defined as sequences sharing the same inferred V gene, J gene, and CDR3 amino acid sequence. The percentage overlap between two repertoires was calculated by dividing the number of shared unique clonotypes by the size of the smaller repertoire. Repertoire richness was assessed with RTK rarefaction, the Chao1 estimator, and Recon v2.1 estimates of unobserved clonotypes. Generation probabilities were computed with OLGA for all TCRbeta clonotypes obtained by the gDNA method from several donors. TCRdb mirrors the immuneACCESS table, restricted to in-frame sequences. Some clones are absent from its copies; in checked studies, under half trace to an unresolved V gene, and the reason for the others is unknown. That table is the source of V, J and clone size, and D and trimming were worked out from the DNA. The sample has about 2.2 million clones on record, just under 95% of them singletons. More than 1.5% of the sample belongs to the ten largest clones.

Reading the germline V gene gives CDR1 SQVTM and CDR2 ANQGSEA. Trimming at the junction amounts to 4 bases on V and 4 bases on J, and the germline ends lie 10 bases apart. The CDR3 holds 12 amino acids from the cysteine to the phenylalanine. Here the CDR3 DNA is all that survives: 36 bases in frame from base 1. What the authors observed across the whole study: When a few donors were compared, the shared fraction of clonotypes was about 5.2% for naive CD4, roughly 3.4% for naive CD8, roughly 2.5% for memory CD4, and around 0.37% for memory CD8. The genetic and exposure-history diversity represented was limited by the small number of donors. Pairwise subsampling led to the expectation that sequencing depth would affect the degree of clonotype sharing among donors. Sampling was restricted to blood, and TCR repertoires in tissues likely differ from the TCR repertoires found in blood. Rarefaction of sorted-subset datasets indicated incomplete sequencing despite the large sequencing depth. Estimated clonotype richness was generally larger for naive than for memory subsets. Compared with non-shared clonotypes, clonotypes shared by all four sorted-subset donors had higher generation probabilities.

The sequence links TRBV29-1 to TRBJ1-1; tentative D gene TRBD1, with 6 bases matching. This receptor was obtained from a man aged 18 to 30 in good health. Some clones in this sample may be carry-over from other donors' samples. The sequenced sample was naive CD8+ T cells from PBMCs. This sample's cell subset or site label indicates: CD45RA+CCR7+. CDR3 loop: CSVADSPTEAFF. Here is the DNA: TGCAGCGTTGCGGACAGTCCCACTGAAGCTTTCTTT.